A single sample gave rise to the 16 T cell receptor beta chains below, sequenced in a study of cytomegalovirus exposure and HLA in healthy donors. The PCR contained 60 Vbeta and 13 Jbeta primers. Sequencing used immunoSEQ multiplex PCR; TCRdb keeps in-frame clones, though not all of them. In the table there are approximately 160,000 clones, more than 65% of which are singletons. Input material: PBMCs. The receptors stem from a man younger than 35 in good health and CMV-seropositive.

As regards this clone: An end of the junction does not agree with germline; a read error may underlie this. This chain joins TRBV6-5 and TRBJ2-3; D is possibly TRBD2 (5 bases). The CDR3 runs 15 residues. The V gene's germline CDR1 is MNHEY and CDR2 SVGAGI. Here the CDR3 reads CVSSYSLGGTDTQYF. Written as DNA, the CDR3 is TGTGTCAGCAGTTACTCGTTGGGAGGCACAGATACGCAGTATTTT.

V gene TRBV14 combines with J gene TRBJ2-7; D is unclear. This CDR3 is 14 amino acids long. V lost 0 bases and J 1 base, leaving 7 bases between the germline ends. Germline V gene lookup returns CDR1 SGHDN and CDR2 FVKESK. The CDR3 nucleotides read TGTGCCAGCAGCCAAGAATCTCAGTCCTACGAGCAGTACTTC. Translating gives CASSQESQSYEQYF.

The rearrangement links TRBV5-4 to TRBJ1-1, with D unresolved. Germline values: CDR1 SGHNT, CDR2 YYREEE (reference sequence). V was pared by 3 bases and J by 4 bases, with 10 bases between. CDR3 size: 13 residues. The DNA of the CDR3 is TGTGCCAGCAGCTGGGGTGAGGGCACTGAAGCTTTCTTT. Amino acid sequence: CASSWGEGTEAFF. The entire variable domain, with the rest obtained from reference TRBV5-4 and TRBJ1-1, is as follows: ETGVTQSPTHLIKTRGQQVTLRCSSQSGHNTVSWYQQALGQGPQFIFQYYREEENGRGNFPPRFSGLQFPNYSSELNVNALELDDSALYLCASSWGEGTEAFFGQGTRLTVV.

The gene calls are TRBV7-8 and TRBJ2-5, with TRBD2 as a possible D gene (6 bases). The J call may be incorrect, as the DNA end agrees better with TRBJ2-7. In germline, CDR1 is SGHVS, CDR2 FQNEAQ. The CDR3 has 19 residues. The CDR3 nucleotides read TGTGCCAGCAGGGGGGATCGTCAGGGACTCCCTGAAAGAGGCTACGAGCAGTACTTC. This sequence encodes CASRGDRQGLPERGYEQYF.

This clone came up a few times. CDR3 DNA sequence: TGTGCCAGCACCCCTTCGGGAAATTCACCCCTCCACTTT. Amino acids: CASTPSGNSPLHF. This chain links TRBV2 with TRBJ1-6; no firm D call. The CDR3 length is 13 residues. Trimming took off 7 bases at V and 7 bases at J, with 11 bases between the two ends. Germline V gene lookup returns CDR1 SNHLY and CDR2 FYNNEI.

V usage is TRBV5-1 and J usage is TRBJ2-3, with 8 bases that match TRBD1. Germline-derived CDR1 and CDR2 are SGHRS and YFSETQ. J gave up 5 bases and V 4 bases, and 12 bases lay outside the gene matches. This CDR3 has 16 residues. The CDR3 region is CASSADRGSFGDTQYF. The CDR3 DNA reads as TGCGCCAGCAGCGCAGACAGGGGATCGTTTGGAGATACGCAGTATTTT. Full variable domain (outside the CDR3, taken from reference TRBV5-1 and TRBJ2-3): KAGVTQTPRYLIKTRGQQVTLSCSPISGHRSVSWYQQTPGQGLQFLFEYFSETQRNKGNFPGRFSGRQFSNSRSEMNVSTLELGDSALYLCASSADRGSFGDTQYFGPGTRLTVL.

This clone was picked up one time. The chain is built from TRBV27 and TRBJ1-2; no clear D gene. The CDR3 length is 13 residues. Germline V gene lookup returns CDR1 MNHEY and CDR2 SMNVEV (reference sequence). V shed 1 base and J shed 8 bases, with 11 bases lying between them. The chain's CDR3 is CASSLFGSGGYTF. Written as DNA, the CDR3 is TGTGCCAGCAGTTTATTCGGGAGCGGGGGCTACACCTTC.

V is TRBV11-2 and J is TRBJ2-3; the D gene is possibly TRBD1 (6 bases). The V gene lost 1 base and the J gene lost 1 base, with 6 bases spanning the gap. Germline V CDR1 and CDR2: SGHAT, FQNNGV. This CDR3 is built from 14 residues. DNA for the CDR3: TGTGCCAGCAGCTTAGCAGGGGGCACAGATACGCAGTATTTT. This codes for CASSLAGGTDTQYF.

The rearrangement uses TRBV15 and TRBJ2-6, with D perhaps matching TRBD1 (6 bases). This CDR3 is built from 15 residues. V was cut by 5 bases and J by 1 base, with 9 bases left in between. The germline gives CDR1 LNHNV, CDR2 YYDKDF (reference sequence). This CDR3 is CATSPGQSGANVLTF. DNA of the CDR3: TGTGCCACCAGCCCTGGACAGTCTGGGGCCAACGTCCTGACTTTC.

The chain combines TRBV28 with TRBJ2-5; TRBD2 matches 10 bases. The CDR3 covers 16 residues. CDR1 MDHEN and CDR2 SYDVKM come from the germline V gene. The ends lost 1 base at V and 2 bases at J; junction bases unmatched: 4. CDR3 bases: TGTGCCAGCAGTTTATATATAGCGGGAGGACAAGAGACCCAGTACTTC. Its protein is CASSLYIAGGQETQYF.

CDR3: CASGRRESYNEQFF. For the CDR3, the DNA is TGTGCCAGCGGTCGGCGGGAAAGCTACAATGAGCAGTTCTTC. The genes are TRBV6-5 and TRBJ2-1; D is perhaps TRBD2 (6 bases). Germline-derived CDR1 and CDR2 are MNHEY and SVGAGI. The CDR3 length is 14 residues. V was cut by 8 bases and J by 3 bases, with 14 bases left in between.

In this sample, this clone turned up once. V is TRBV27 and J is TRBJ2-3; D ambiguous. Trimming pared 4 bases from V and 2 bases from J, leaving 7 bases between. The CDR3 extends over 13 amino acids. Germline loops: CDR1 MNHEY, CDR2 SMNVEV (reference sequence). CDR3 amino acids: CASSSTYTDTQYF. The CDR3 nucleotides read TGTGCCAGCAGTTCTACCTACACAGATACGCAGTATTTT.

This sequence joins TRBV6-1 and TRBJ2-7, with TRBD1 matching over 7 bases. J was trimmed by 4 bases and V by 6 bases; bases with no gene match: 6. This CDR3 is 13 amino acids long. CDR1 and CDR2 from the germline V gene are MNHNS and SASEGT. This CDR3 reads CASRWTGTYEQYF. In nucleotides, the CDR3 is TGTGCCAGCAGATGGACAGGAACTTACGAGCAGTACTTC.

V is TRBV27 and J is TRBJ2-7; possibly TRBD2 for D (6 bases). Germline V gives CDR1 MNHEY, CDR2 SMNVEV (reference sequence). The CDR3 is 15 amino acids. The V end was cut by 1 base, the J end by 7 bases, with 17 bases between. CDR3 DNA: TGTGCCAGCAGTTTATTGGGACTCACGTCGGGGGAGCAGTACTTC. It translates to CASSLLGLTSGEQYF.

The chain employs TRBV7-9 and TRBJ1-1, with 8 bases aligning to TRBD1. The CDR3 runs to 15 residues. Losses at the gene ends were 6 bases for V and 7 bases for J; bases not matched to a gene: 13. Germline V CDR1 and CDR2: SEHNR, FQNEAQ (reference sequence). CDR3 in DNA: TGTGCCAGCAGGTCGGACAGGGCTTTTTTAGGTGAAGCTTTCTTT. Encoded protein: CASRSDRAFLGEAFF.

The chain has TRBV6-1 and TRBJ1-2; 8 nucleotides match TRBD1. The CDR3 consists of 11 residues. The V gene end was trimmed by 10 bases and the J gene end by 5 bases; junction bases not matched to a gene: 3. Per the germline V gene, CDR1 is MNHNS and CDR2 is SASEGT. DNA of the CDR3: TGTGCCACTAGACAGGGGTATGGCTACACCTTC. Its protein product is CATRQGYGYTF.